This TCR beta chain appears in the sequencing data of a study of T cells in Graves' hyperthyroidism and ophthalmopathy. A patient was excluded if there was uncontrolled infection, other autoimmune disease, pregnancy or lactation. On the basis of clinical symptoms, serum thyroxine and TRAb, thyroid ultrasound and orbital computed tomography, diagnoses were made. TCR beta CDR3 regions were amplified from RNA transcripts. An initial round of RT-PCR targeting the TCR CDR3 relied on the HTBI primer set. TCRdb redid the calling of the multiplex PCR reads with MiXCR, one entry per CDR3 protein. The data hold a few hundred thousand distinct CDR3 sequences, with 15% to 20% observed a single time. Deletions cut 1 base from V and 1 base from J, with 23 bases between. CDR3 length equals 19 residues. CDR1 is MGHRA and CDR2 is YSYEKL in the germline V gene.

V usage is TRBV4-1 and J usage is TRBJ2-7; D is undetermined. The receptor was derived from a woman between 18 and 29 years old with Graves' ophthalmopathy. The sequencing sample was made of blood. CDR3 amino acids: CASSQGPAGQKDRSYEQYF. DNA of the CDR3: TGCGCCAGCAGCCAAGGGCCGGCCGGGCAAAAGGATAGGTCCTACGAGCAGTACTTC.